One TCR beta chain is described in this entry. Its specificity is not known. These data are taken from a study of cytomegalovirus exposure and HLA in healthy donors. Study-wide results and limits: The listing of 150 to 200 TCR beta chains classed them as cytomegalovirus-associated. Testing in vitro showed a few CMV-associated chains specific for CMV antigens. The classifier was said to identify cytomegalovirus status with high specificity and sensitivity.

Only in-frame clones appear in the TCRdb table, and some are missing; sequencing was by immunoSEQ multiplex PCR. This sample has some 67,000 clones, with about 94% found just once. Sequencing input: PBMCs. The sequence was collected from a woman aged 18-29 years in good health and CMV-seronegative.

This CDR3 reads CASSLGNRYNSPLHF. CDR3 DNA: TGTGCCAGCAGCTTGGGGAACAGATATAATTCACCCCTCCACTTT. The chain recombines TRBV5-4 with TRBJ1-6; D not resolved. The CDR3 length is 15 residues. Looked up from germline, CDR1 is SGHNT and CDR2 is YYREEE (reference sequence). V shed 0 bases and J shed 4 bases, with 8 bases lying between them.